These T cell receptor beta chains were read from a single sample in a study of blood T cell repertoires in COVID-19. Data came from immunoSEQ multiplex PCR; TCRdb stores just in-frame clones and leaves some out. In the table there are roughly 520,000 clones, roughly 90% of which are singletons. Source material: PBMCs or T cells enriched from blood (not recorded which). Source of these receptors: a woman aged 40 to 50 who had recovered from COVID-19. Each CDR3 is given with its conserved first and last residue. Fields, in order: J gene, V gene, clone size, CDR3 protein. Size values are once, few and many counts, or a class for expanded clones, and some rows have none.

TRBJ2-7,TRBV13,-,CASSSEIRGTYEQYF
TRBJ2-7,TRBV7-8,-,CASSFPSATSYEQYF
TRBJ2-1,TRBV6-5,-,CASSYSDNEQFF
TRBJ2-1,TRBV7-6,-,CASSAHGGGDEQFF
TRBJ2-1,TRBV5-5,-,CASSLAVQGGQQFF
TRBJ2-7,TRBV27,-,CASSPGTGPYYEQYF
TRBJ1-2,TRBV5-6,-,CASSFSSGGYTF
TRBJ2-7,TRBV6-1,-,CASSAPWTSGRHEQYF
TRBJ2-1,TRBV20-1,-,CSARAGLEQFF
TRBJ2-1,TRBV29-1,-,CSVKLAEFRYNEQFF
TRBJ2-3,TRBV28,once,CASSYGGGSNTDTQYF
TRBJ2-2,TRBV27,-,CASKRGGRDTGELFF
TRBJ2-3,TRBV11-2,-,CASSLYSGATDTQYF
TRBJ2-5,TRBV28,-,CASSTKGQGPWGTQYF
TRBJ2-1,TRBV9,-,CASSQGSPGVQQFF
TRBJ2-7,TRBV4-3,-,CASSQESGGTYEQYF
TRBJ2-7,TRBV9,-,CASLPPPSGLNEQYF
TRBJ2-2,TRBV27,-,CASFAGAHPDGGELFF
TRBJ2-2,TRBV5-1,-,CASRLAEAGELFF
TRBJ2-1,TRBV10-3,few,CAISVGQGEQFF
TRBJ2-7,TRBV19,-,CASSRTGGVSHEQYF
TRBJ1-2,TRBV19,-,CASRLGTVGYGYTF
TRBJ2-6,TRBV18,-,CASSVRGSGANVLTF
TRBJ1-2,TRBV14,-,CASSQKDRVYGYTF
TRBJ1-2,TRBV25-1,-,CASSDSGTGDSYGYTF
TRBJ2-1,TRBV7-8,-,CASSFGLAIYNEQFF
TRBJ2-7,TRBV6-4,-,CASSEQPGVYEQYF
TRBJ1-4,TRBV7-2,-,CASSFPRTGRSEKLFF
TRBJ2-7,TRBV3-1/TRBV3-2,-,CASSPNRVEQYF
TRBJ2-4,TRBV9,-,CASSVGWAGKNIQYF
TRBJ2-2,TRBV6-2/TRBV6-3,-,CASSYSTSVTGELFF
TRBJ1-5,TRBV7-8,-,CASSLGAGFNQPQHF
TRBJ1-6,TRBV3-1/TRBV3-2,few,CASSLRDWVVGSPLHF
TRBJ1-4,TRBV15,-,CATSRDRTGGNEKLFF
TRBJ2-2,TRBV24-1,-,CATSDSREVAGELFF
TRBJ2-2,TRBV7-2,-,CASSLRLAGTNTGELFF
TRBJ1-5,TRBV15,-,CATSRGGILNQPQHF
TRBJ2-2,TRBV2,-,CASSVDRGSSGELFF
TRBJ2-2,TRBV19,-,CASLWSGELFF
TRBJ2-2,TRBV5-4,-,CASSLGAGVETGELFF
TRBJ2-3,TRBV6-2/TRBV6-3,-,CASSYSAGGPPGDTQYF
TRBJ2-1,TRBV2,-,CASSEQISYNEQFF
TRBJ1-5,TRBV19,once,CASSIGGQGANQPQHF
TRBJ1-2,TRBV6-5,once,CASSPGGWYGYTF
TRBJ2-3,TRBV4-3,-,CASSQAPASEYTDTQYF
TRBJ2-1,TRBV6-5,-,CASSPNGGGRRFF
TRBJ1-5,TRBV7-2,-,CASSLVAGGRLSGQPQHF
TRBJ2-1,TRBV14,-,CASSQDYSSSYNEQFF
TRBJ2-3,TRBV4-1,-,CASSQILAGGQDTQYF
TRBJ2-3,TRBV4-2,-,CASSHQGERAFTDTQYF